The 12 T cell receptor beta chains in this list originate from one sample, sequenced in a study of cytomegalovirus exposure and HLA in healthy donors. Amplification used 60 Vbeta primers and 13 Jbeta primers. TCRdb's table, derived via immunoSEQ multiplex PCR, lists solely in-frame clones and lacks some. This table holds fewer than 200,000 clones, approximately 79% found once. The sample was PBMCs. Receptors were obtained from a man aged 35 to 55 in good health and CMV-seronegative.

This sequence joins TRBV11-2 and TRBJ1-6; the D is unclear. The germline V and J ends were trimmed by 3 bases and 7 bases, with 13 bases remaining between them. This CDR3 contains 15 residues. Germline-derived CDR1 and CDR2 are SGHAT and FQNNGV. The CDR3 DNA reads as TGTGCCAGCAGCTTGAGGGCCCTGGACAATTCACCCCTCCACTTT. It encodes CASSLRALDNSPLHF.

This clone appeared a single time. V gene TRBV5-1 combines with J gene TRBJ2-1; the match to TRBD2 covers 10 bases. Trimming cost V 0 bases and J 8 bases; bases outside gene matches: 8. CDR1 and CDR2 from the germline V gene are SGHRS and YFSETQ. The CDR3 runs 16 residues. The CDR3 DNA sequence: TGCGCCAGCAGCTTGGCCCTAGCGGGAGCGTTTTATGAGCAGTTCTTC. It encodes CASSLALAGAFYEQFF.

The chain joins TRBV5-4 to TRBJ2-7, with 7 positions matching TRBD2. The CDR3 consists of 14 residues. V lost 3 bases to trimming and J lost 7 bases; unmatched junction nucleotides: 10. The germline gives CDR1 SGHNT, CDR2 YYREEE (reference sequence). The DNA of the CDR3 is TGTGCCAGCAGCTCACCGCGACTAGCACAGGAGCAGTACTTC. Translated: CASSSPRLAQEQYF.

The chain combines TRBV5-6 with TRBJ2-6; a possible D gene is TRBD2 (5 bases). The germline gives CDR1 SGHDT, CDR2 YYEEEE. The CDR3 consists of 15 residues. V gave up 5 bases and J gave up 4 bases, with 13 bases separating them. CDR3 bases: TGTGCCAGCAGTTATACCCCGGGGGGGGCCAACGTCCTGACTTTC. Translation: CASSYTPGGANVLTF.

The chain joins TRBV6-1 to TRBJ2-1, with a possible D match to TRBD1 (6 bases). Germline CDR1 is MNHNS and CDR2 is SASEGT. Trimming removed 3 bases from V and 9 bases from J, with 12 bases in between. The CDR3 length is 13 residues. Written as DNA, the CDR3 is TGTGCCAGCAGTGAGATAAGGGGGAGTGAGCAGTTCTTC. This gives the protein CASSEIRGSEQFF.

J is TRBJ2-7 and V is TRBV4-1, with D uncertain. This CDR3 region has 15 residues. V shed 0 bases and J shed 0 bases, with 9 bases lying between them. From germline, CDR1 is MGHRA and CDR2 YSYEKL. This CDR3 is CASSQDPASSYEQYF. In DNA form, the CDR3 reads TGCGCCAGCAGCCAAGATCCTGCTAGCTCCTACGAGCAGTACTTC.

This rearrangement joins TRBV4-3 to TRBJ2-1; TRBD2 aligns across 8 bases. This CDR3 spans 14 amino acids. With V trimmed by 4 bases and J by 8 bases, 7 bases remained unmatched. CDR1 and CDR2 from the germline V gene are LGHNA and YSLEER. CDR3 residues: CASSPRTSRDEQFF. The DNA of the CDR3 is TGCGCCAGCAGCCCTAGGACTAGCAGGGATGAGCAGTTCTTC.

This chain uses TRBV18 with TRBJ2-3; 10 nucleotides line up with TRBD1. CDR1 KGHSH and CDR2 LQKENI come from the germline V gene. CDR3 length equals 16 residues. Germline trimming cut 3 bases from V and 6 bases from J; bases unmatched to any gene: 9. Here the CDR3 DNA reads TGTGCCAGCTCACCTACCAGACAGGGGGCGATCGATACGCAGTATTTT. It translates to CASSPTRQGAIDTQYF. The full variable domain, completed using reference TRBV18 and TRBJ2-3, is NAGVMQNPRHLVRRRGQEARLRCSPMKGHSHVYWYRQLPEEGLKFMVYLQKENIIDESGMPKERFSAEFPKEGPSILRIQQVVRGDSAAYFCASSPTRQGAIDTQYFGPGTRLTVL.

The V gene is TRBV12-2, the J gene TRBJ2-3; the D segment call TRBD1 is taken from the table without a DNA check. TRBV12-2 is marked as a pseudogene. The CDR3 sequence is 19 residues long. The chain's CDR3 is CASRLDTGQTHRDADTQYF. DNA for the CDR3: TGTGCAAGTCGCTTAGACACGGGACAGACCCATAGGGACGCAGATACGCAGTATTTT.

The chain is built from TRBV28 and TRBJ2-7; TRBD2 matches 7 bases. The ends lost 7 bases at V and 4 bases at J; junction bases unmatched: 4. There are 12 residues in the CDR3. CDR1 is MDHEN and CDR2 is SYDVKM in the germline V gene. CDR3 amino acids: CASNAGVYEQYF. The CDR3 DNA follows: TGTGCCAGCAACGCGGGAGTATACGAGCAGTACTTC.

The chain is built from TRBV6-6 and TRBJ2-4, with D maybe TRBD2 (5 bases). Germline CDR1 and CDR2: MNHNY and SVGAGI (reference sequence). The CDR3 runs 13 residues. V dropped 6 bases and J dropped 0 bases, with 6 bases sitting between them. The CDR3, as DNA: TGTGCCAGCAGGAGGGTAGCCAAAAACATTCAGTACTTC. Translation gives CASRRVAKNIQYF.

The chain is built from TRBV19 and TRBJ2-7, with 9 bases identical to TRBD2. From germline, CDR1 is LNHDA and CDR2 SQIVND (reference sequence). After removal of 4 bases from V and 4 bases from J, the junction contained 5 bases not matched to a gene. CDR3 length: 14 residues. Here the CDR3 DNA reads TGTGCCAGTAGTACGGGACTAGCAGGGTACGAGCAGTACTTC. It is translated as CASSTGLAGYEQYF. Looking up the rest from reference TRBV19 and TRBJ2-7 gives the full variable domain: DGGITQSPKYLFRKEGQNVTLSCEQNLNHDAMYWYRQDPGQGLRLIYYSQIVNDFQKGDIAEGYSVSREKKESFPLTVTSAQKNPTAFYLCASSTGLAGYEQYFGPGTRLTVT.